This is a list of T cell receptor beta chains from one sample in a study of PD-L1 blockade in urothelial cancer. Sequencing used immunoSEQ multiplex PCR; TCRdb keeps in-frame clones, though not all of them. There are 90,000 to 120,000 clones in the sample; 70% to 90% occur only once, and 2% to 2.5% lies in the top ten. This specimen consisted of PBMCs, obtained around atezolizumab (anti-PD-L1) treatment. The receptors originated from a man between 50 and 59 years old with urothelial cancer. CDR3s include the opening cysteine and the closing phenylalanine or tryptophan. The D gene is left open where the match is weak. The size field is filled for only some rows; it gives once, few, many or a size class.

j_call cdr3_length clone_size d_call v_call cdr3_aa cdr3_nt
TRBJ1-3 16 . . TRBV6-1 CASSESPASSGNTIYF TGTGCCAGCAGTGAAAGTCCGGCTAGCTCTGGAAACACCATATATTTT
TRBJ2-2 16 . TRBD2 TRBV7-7 CASSLAGVRNTGELFF TGTGCTAGCAGCCTAGCGGGAGTTCGGAACACCGGGGAGCTGTTTTTT
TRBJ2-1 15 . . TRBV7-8 CASSSTESSYNEQFF TGTGCCAGCAGCTCGACAGAGAGCTCCTACAATGAGCAGTTCTTC
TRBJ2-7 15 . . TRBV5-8 CASSLAGVSSYEQYF TGTGCCAGCAGCTTGGCGGGGGTTAGCTCCTACGAGCAGTACTTC
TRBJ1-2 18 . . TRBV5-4 CASSSGGGWRLTEYGYTF TGTGCCAGCAGCTCCGGGGGAGGTTGGCGACTCACCGAGTATGGCTACACCTTC
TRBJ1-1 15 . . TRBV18 CASSPNLARDTEAFF TGTGCCAGCTCACCCAACCTGGCTCGTGACACTGAAGCTTTCTTT
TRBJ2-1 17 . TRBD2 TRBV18 CASSPRMGLAEYNEQFF TGTGCCAGCTCACCACGGATGGGACTAGCGGAGTACAATGAGCAGTTCTTC
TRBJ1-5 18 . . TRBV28 CASSSRIGSGYSNQPQHF TGTGCCAGCAGTTCCCGAATCGGTTCGGGATATAGCAATCAGCCCCAGCATTTT
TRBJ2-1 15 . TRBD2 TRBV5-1 CASSAGLAGANEQFF TGCGCCAGCAGCGCTGGACTAGCGGGAGCAAATGAGCAGTTCTTC
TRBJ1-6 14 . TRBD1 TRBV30 CAWSSRGGGSPLHF TGTGCCTGGAGTAGCCGAGGGGGCGGATCACCCCTCCACTTT
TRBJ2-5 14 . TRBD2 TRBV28 CASTSSGGRGTQYF TGTGCCAGCACTTCAAGCGGGGGCCGGGGGACCCAGTACTTC
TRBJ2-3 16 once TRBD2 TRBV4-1 CASSQEFGLAGDTQYF TGCGCCAGCAGCCAAGAATTTGGACTAGCTGGGGATACGCAGTATTTT
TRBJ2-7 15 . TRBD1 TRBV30 CAWSSHLTGGYEQYF TGTGCCTGGAGTTCCCACTTGACAGGGGGGTACGAGCAGTACTTC
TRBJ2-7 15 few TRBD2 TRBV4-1 CASSPGLAAYYEQYF TGCGCCAGCAGCCCGGGACTAGCGGCATACTACGAGCAGTACTTC
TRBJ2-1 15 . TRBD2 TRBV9 CASSVGLDSFGEQFF TGTGCCAGCAGCGTGGGACTAGATTCTTTCGGGGAGCAGTTCTTC
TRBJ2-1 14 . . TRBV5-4 CASSTGTRYNEQFF TGTGCCAGCTCCACCGGGACACGGTACAATGAGCAGTTCTTC
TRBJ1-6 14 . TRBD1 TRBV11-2 CASSKGTVNSPLHF TGTGCCAGCAGTAAAGGGACAGTAAATTCACCCCTCCACTTT
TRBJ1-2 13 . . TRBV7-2 CASSATGKYGYTF TGTGCCAGCAGCGCTACAGGGAAGTATGGCTACACCTTC
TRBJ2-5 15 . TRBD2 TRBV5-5 CASSLGLAGGETQYF TGTGCCAGCAGCCTGGGACTAGCGGGAGGAGAGACCCAGTACTTC
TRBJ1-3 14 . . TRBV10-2 CASSISVSGNTIYF TGCGCCAGCAGTATTTCCGTCTCTGGAAACACCATATATTTT
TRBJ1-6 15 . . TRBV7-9 CASSVETAYNSPLHF TGTGCCAGCAGCGTGGAGACAGCGTATAATTCACCCCTCCACTTT
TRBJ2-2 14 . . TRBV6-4 CASSQHRDTGELFF TGTGCCAGCAGCCAACACAGGGACACCGGGGAGCTGTTTTTT
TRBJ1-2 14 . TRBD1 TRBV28 CASSPGGLDYGYTF TGTGCCAGCAGCCCAGGGGGCTTGGACTATGGCTACACCTTC
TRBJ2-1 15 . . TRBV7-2 CASSFNGNLLNEQFF TGTGCCAGCAGCTTTAACGGGAACTTACTCAATGAGCAGTTCTTC
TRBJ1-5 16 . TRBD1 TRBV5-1 CASSPGQGGFVQPQHF TGCGCCAGCAGCCCGGGACAGGGTGGATTTGTCCAGCCCCAGCATTTT
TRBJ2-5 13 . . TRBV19 CASSSSNLETQYF TGTGCCAGTAGTTCTAGTAACCTGGAGACCCAGTACTTC
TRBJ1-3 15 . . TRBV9 CASSVGPGSGNTIYF TGTGCCAGCAGCGTAGGCCCAGGGTCCGGAAACACCATATATTTT
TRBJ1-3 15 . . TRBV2 CASSRSRMPGNTIYF TGTGCCAGCAGTCGGTCTAGAATGCCTGGAAACACCATATATTTT
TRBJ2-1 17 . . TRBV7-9 CASSFRRGQSSYNEQFF TGTGCCAGCAGCTTTCGGCGGGGCCAGAGCTCCTACAATGAGCAGTTCTTC
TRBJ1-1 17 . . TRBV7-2 CASSLRQLTLMNTEAFF TGTGCCAGCAGCTTACGACAGCTAACGCTTATGAACACTGAAGCTTTCTTT
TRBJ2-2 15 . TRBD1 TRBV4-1 CASRGTGGGTGELFF TGCGCCAGCAGAGGGACAGGGGGCGGCACCGGGGAGCTGTTTTTT